Following are 2 T cell receptor beta chains from one sample sequenced in a study of CD8+CD57+ T cells in acquired aplastic anemia. Genomic DNA templated the TCR beta VDJ and CDR3 profiling. MiXCR, applied by TCRdb to the reads, yields one record per CDR3 protein. Here the sample spans under 350,000 distinct CDR3 sequences, 45% to 65% being singletons. The sequencing input was sorted CD4+, CD8+, or CD8+CD57+ T cells (not recorded which) from PBMCs. These receptors all stem from a human donor with severe aplastic anemia or a healthy control (not recorded which).

Remarks on this clonotype: A much larger clone lies one base from this, so it may be a read error. The rearrangement uses TRBV28 and TRBJ1-2; D is perhaps TRBD1 (6 bases). Per germline, CDR1 MDHEN and CDR2 SYDVKM. The CDR3 is made up of 12 amino acids. The CDR3 region has the DNA TGTGCCCGCAGTTTAGGGGGCTATGGCTACACCTTC. This encodes CARSLGGYGYTF.

This clonotype showed up just a few times. V gene TRBV27 combines with J gene TRBJ1-2, with TRBD1 matching 9 bases. The CDR3 covers 13 residues. The ends lost 8 bases at V and 4 bases at J; junction bases unmatched: 5. Germline CDR1 is MNHEY and CDR2 is SMNVEV (reference sequence). CDR3 nucleotides: TGTGCCAGCGGGGGACAGGGAGGCTATGGCTACACCTTC. Amino acid sequence: CASGGQGGYGYTF.